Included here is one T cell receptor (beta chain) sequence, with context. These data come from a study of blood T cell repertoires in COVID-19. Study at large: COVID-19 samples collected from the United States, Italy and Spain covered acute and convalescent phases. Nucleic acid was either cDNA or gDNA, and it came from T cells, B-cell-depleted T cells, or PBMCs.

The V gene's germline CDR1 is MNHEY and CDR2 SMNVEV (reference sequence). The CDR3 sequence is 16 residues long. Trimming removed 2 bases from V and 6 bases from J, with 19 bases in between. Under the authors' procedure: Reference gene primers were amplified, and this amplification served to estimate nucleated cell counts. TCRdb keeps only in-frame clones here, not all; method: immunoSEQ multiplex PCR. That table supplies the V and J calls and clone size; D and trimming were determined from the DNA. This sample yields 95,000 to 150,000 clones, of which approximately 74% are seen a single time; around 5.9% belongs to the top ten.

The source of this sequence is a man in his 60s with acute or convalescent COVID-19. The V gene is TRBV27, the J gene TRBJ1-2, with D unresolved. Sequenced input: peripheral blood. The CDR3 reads CASSLRRMGGGDGYTF. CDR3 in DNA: TGTGCCAGCAGTTTAAGGAGAATGGGAGGTGGAGATGGCTACACCTTC.